Only one count was recorded for the clone carrying this TCR beta chain. Its antigen is unidentified. The data belong to a study of T cell responses to AZD1222 COVID-19 vaccine. The data were produced by immunoSEQ multiplex PCR, yet TCRdb's version contains in-frame clones alone and is incomplete. The repertoire holds over 100,000 clones, with approximately 93% as singletons. Study-wide results and caveats: Spike-specific TCR breadth and depth both grew after two AZD1222 doses. Reportedly, close to half of spike-specific TCRs are directed against unmutated variant regions. CD4 TCRs covered the whole spike, strongest at regions 160-218 and 743-854. The donor cohort was predominantly white British with a female majority, and clonal diversity may have been underestimated.

Germline V gives CDR1 LGHDT, CDR2 YNNKEL (reference sequence). CDR3 length: 15 amino acids. Trimming took 4 bases from V and 3 from J, leaving 15 bases between them. Sequenced material: peripheral blood, taken on day 0 of AZD1222 vaccination. This clonotype originated in an adult in good health. The chain combines TRBV3-1 (or the pseudogene TRBV3-2) with TRBJ2-5; D may be TRBD2 (6 bases). CDR3 in DNA: TGTGCCAGCAGCCTCCGGGACCCGGGGGAAGAGACCCAGTACTTC. Protein product: CASSLRDPGEETQYF.